This T cell receptor beta chain came from a study of T cell repertoires in cytomegalovirus infection. Looking at the study overall: The study used recently identified HLA-C-restricted and well-studied HLA-B-restricted CMV epitopes.

Note on this clonotype: Its antigen is unidentified.

TCRdb used MiXCR to reprocess the reads, holding one entry per CDR3 protein. The sample contains some 560,000 distinct CDR3 sequences, under 45% of which appear only once. Findings and caveats of the study: Carriers of CMV plus the relevant HLA were identified by cumulative public TCR beta family frequency. The study found HLA-C-restricted CMV-specific TCR beta clonotypes dominating the ex vivo response.

The V gene's germline CDR1 is MNHEY and CDR2 SVGEGT. V lost 2 bases, J lost 5 bases, and 13 bases lay in between. The CDR3 length is 14 residues. The sequence was collected from a human donor in good health (CMV status not recorded). Some clones in this sample may be carry-over from other donors' samples. V is TRBV6-2 or TRBV6-3 and J is TRBJ2-7, with unresolved D. Source: cultured PBMCs, taken from culture after CMV antigen stimulation. CDR3 bases: TGTGCCAGCAGTTACGAACCCAACAGCCACGAGCAGTACTTC. Its protein product is CASSYEPNSHEQYF.